This entry features one T cell receptor beta chain sequence. Produced via immunoSEQ multiplex PCR; TCRdb's table is partial and in-frame only. In the table there are around 110,000 clones, approximately 90% of which are singletons. This record comes from a study of PD-L1 blockade in urothelial cancer. Study in general: Blood underwent analysis 3 weeks (second dose) and 6 weeks after treatment began.

Time point noted: peripheral blood 6 weeks after treatment start. The ends lost 0 bases at V and 2 bases at J; junction bases unmatched: 6. Per germline, CDR1 LGHNA and CDR2 YNFKEQ. This CDR3 comprises 16 residues. The V and J genes are TRBV4-2 and TRBJ1-2, with 7 positions matching TRBD1. This TCR derives from a man aged 60-69 years with urothelial cancer. Sequencing used PBMCs, obtained around atezolizumab (anti-PD-L1) treatment. CDR3 sequence: CASSQDGGGGNYGYTF. In DNA, the CDR3 is TGTGCCAGCAGCCAAGATGGTGGAGGGGGCAACTATGGCTACACCTTC.